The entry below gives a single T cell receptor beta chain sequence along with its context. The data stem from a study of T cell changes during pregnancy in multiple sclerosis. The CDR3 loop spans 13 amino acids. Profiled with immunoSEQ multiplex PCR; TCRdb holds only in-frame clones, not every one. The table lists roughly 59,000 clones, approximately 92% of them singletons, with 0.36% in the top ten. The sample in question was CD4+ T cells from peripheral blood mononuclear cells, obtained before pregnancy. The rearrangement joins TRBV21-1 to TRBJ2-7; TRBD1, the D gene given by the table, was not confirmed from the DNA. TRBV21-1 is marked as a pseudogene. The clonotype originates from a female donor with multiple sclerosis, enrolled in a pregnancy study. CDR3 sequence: CASTLWTDYEQYF. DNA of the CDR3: TGTGCCAGCACCCTATGGACAGACTACGAGCAGTACTTC.